The following is a T cell receptor (beta chain) sequence with its context. Original processing methods: Cell counts per sample came from amplifying reference gene primers. Measured with immunoSEQ multiplex PCR; TCRdb has only the in-frame clones, and not every one. V, J and clone size are taken as reported in that table, and D and trimming were inferred from the DNA itself. Of about 49,000 clones in the sample, about 92% were seen once. These data belong to a study of blood T cell repertoires in COVID-19. In germline, CDR1 is LGHDT, CDR2 YNNKEL (reference sequence). Deletions cut 4 bases from V and 4 bases from J, with 10 bases between. The CDR3 is 13 amino acids.

The TCR was taken from a man aged 60-69 years with COVID-19, enrolled during active disease. V is TRBV3-1 (or the pseudogene TRBV3-2) and J is TRBJ1-2; D not resolved. Material for sequencing was peripheral blood. CDR3 in DNA: TGTGCCAGCAGCCCCCCGAGGGCCTATGGCTACACCTTC. Residues: CASSPPRAYGYTF.